The 3 T cell receptor beta chains reported below all come from one sample, sequenced in a study of cytomegalovirus exposure and HLA in healthy donors. With 60 Vbeta and 13 Jbeta primers, the PCR was carried out. The repertoire was sequenced with immunoSEQ multiplex PCR; TCRdb's copy has only in-frame clones and lacks some. There are about 94,000 clones in the sample; around 76% occur only once, and around 7% lies in the top ten. Material for sequencing was PBMCs. These receptors all stem from a man between 35 and 55 years old in good health and CMV-seropositive.

This clone came up a few times. The chain combines TRBV5-1 with TRBJ2-7, with 8 positions matching TRBD2. J was trimmed by 1 base and V by 1 base; bases with no gene match: 1. The CDR3 sequence is 14 residues long. Germline lookup yields CDR1 SGHRS and CDR2 YFSETQ. The CDR3 loop is CASSLSGGSYEQYF. The DNA of the CDR3 is TGCGCCAGCAGCTTGAGCGGGGGATCCTACGAGCAGTACTTC.

The chain is built from TRBV28 and TRBJ2-7, with D tentatively TRBD1 (6 bases). This CDR3 spans 15 amino acids. Germline V CDR1 and CDR2: MDHEN, SYDVKM. V was trimmed by 4 bases and J by 9 bases, leaving 22 bases between them. The CDR3 DNA reads TGTGCCAGCAGTTCAGAGGTCAGGGGAACCTCCGCGCAGTACTTC. Translated: CASSSEVRGTSAQYF.

The CDR3 nucleotides read TGTGCCAGCAGTCCTCGGGACAGGGGTGGCTACACCTTC. This gives the protein CASSPRDRGGYTF. This rearrangement joins TRBV28 to TRBJ1-2; 10 bases agree with TRBD1. Germline CDR1 is MDHEN and CDR2 is SYDVKM. Trimming cost V 5 bases and J 7 bases; bases outside gene matches: 4. The CDR3 spans 13 residues.